The rows below give T cell receptor beta chains drawn from one sample of a study of OX40 agonist ivuxolimab in advanced cancers. Assay used: immunoSEQ multiplex PCR; TCRdb lists only in-frame clones, some missing. Among about 61,000 clones, 80% to 90% were seen once, and the ten largest hold roughly 0.5%. The source material was CD4+ or CD8+ T cells sorted from blood, sampled in a trial of the OX40 agonist ivuxolimab. These TCRs come from an adult with an advanced solid tumor such as melanoma, head and neck, liver or kidney cancer. Each CDR3 is given with its conserved first and last residue. A D gene is named only where the DNA matches it firmly.

V	J	D	CDR3
TRBV2	TRBJ2-5	TRBD1	CASSEVGTGKETQYF
TRBV6-5	TRBJ1-2	-	CASSNAGIGYTF
TRBV30	TRBJ1-5	-	CAWSVGLNQPQHF
TRBV28	TRBJ2-5	TRBD2	CASSLGPGLAGVETQYF
TRBV7-2	TRBJ2-7	TRBD1	CASSLGDRGEQYF
TRBV19	TRBJ2-5	-	CASSKGRETQYF
TRBV5-5	TRBJ2-3	TRBD1	CASSLRLQTGGSTDTQYF
TRBV18	-	-	CASSPRGTPSGEQYF
TRBV7-2	TRBJ1-2	TRBD1	CASSPGGGGGYTF
TRBV27	TRBJ2-7	-	CASSLSADRWKYF
TRBV18	TRBJ2-5	-	CASSPGNQETQYF